Listed here are 13 T cell receptor beta chains from one sample, sequenced in a study of response to subunit inactivated influenza vaccine. TCRdb ran MiXCR on the RT-PCR reads and lists one entry per CDR3 protein. The sample has 150,000 to 200,000 distinct CDR3 sequences, 10% to 15% seen once. In addition, the sample was reused for a study of T cells expressing NK-cell markers. That investigation notes: The TCR beta cDNA came from 5'RACE template switching with UMIs.

Source: CD8+ T cells sorted from PBMCs, taken approximately 12 days after vaccination. Source of these receptors: a man aged 50 to 59 who received an inactivated influenza vaccine.

V is TRBV4-2 and J is TRBJ2-1; 11 nucleotides match TRBD1. V was pared by 4 bases and J by 2 bases, with 10 bases of the junction left unmatched. The CDR3 has 18 residues. Per the germline V gene, CDR1 is LGHNA and CDR2 is YNFKEQ. CDR3 in amino acids: CASSPGQGASITYNEQFF. The CDR3 bases are TGTGCCAGCAGCCCAGGACAGGGGGCTTCGATTACCTACAATGAGCAGTTCTTC.

The rearrangement joins TRBV3-1 to TRBJ2-3; D remains ambiguous. V shed 2 bases and J shed 6 bases, with 9 bases lying between them. The CDR3 contains 13 residues. CDR1 LGHDT and CDR2 YNNKEL come from the germline V gene (reference sequence). CDR3 loop: CASSQPPWDTQYF. The CDR3, as DNA: TGTGCCAGCAGCCAACCCCCGTGGGATACGCAGTATTTT.

CDR3 in DNA: TGTGCCAGCAGTTCTTTTTCCTCCAGTTGGGATGAGCAGTTCTTC. Translating gives CASSSFSSSWDEQFF. This chain joins TRBV28 and TRBJ2-1, with D hard to call. The V gene's germline CDR1 is MDHEN and CDR2 SYDVKM. Trimming left V 4 bases short and J 8 bases short, with 18 bases between. This CDR3 spans 15 amino acids.

This clonotype has just a few counts. The chain uses TRBV29-1 and TRBJ1-1; 7 bases agree with TRBD1. The germline V gene encodes CDR1 SQVTM and CDR2 ANQGSEA. Germline trimming cut 3 bases from V and 5 bases from J; bases unmatched to any gene: 9. The CDR3 is 14 residues long. In DNA form, the CDR3 reads TGCAGCGTTGATTTGACAGGGATGGGGACTGAAGCTTTCTTT. It specifies CSVDLTGMGTEAFF.

This clonotype was counted many times. The CDR3 DNA reads as TGCAGCGCTGGGACAGGGTTTGAGCAGTACTTC. Translated, it gives CSAGTGFEQYF. The V call is TRBV29-1, the J call TRBJ2-7, with TRBD1 matching 9 bases. The CDR3 loop spans 11 amino acids. Per germline, CDR1 SQVTM and CDR2 ANQGSEA. V trimming: 7 bases; J trimming: 7 bases; junction bases outside the gene matches: 5.

This clonotype appeared a few times. Written as DNA, the CDR3 is TGTGCCAGCAGTCCACGACAGGGGGGGACGAATGAGCAGTTCTTC. Its translation is CASSPRQGGTNEQFF. The chain carries TRBV2 and TRBJ2-1, with 9 positions matching TRBD1. The CDR3 runs 15 residues. Germline CDR1 and CDR2: SNHLY and FYNNEI. The trim removed 5 bases at V and 7 bases at J, leaving 9 bases unmatched. The whole variable domain, remainder taken from reference TRBV2 and TRBJ2-1, is EPEVTQTPSHQVTQMGQEVILRCVPISNHLYFYWYRQILGQKVEFLVSFYNNEISEKSEIFDDQFSVERPDGSNFTLKIRSTKLEDSAMYFCASSPRQGGTNEQFFGPGTRLTVL.

The chain employs TRBV15 and TRBJ2-7; 7 bases agree with TRBD1. The CDR3 length is 14 residues. Germline assignment: CDR1 LNHNV and CDR2 YYDKDF (reference sequence). The trim removed 6 bases at V and 2 bases at J, leaving 7 bases unmatched. CDR3 DNA sequence: TGTGCCACCAGTGATAGGGGGCGACCCTACGAGCAGTACTTC. Protein sequence: CATSDRGRPYEQYF.

This chain links TRBV15 with TRBJ2-1, with 10 positions matching TRBD2. This CDR3 comprises 16 residues. Germline V CDR1 and CDR2: LNHNV, YYDKDF (reference sequence). J lost 5 bases, V lost 4 bases, and 8 bases had no gene match. The CDR3 bases are TGTGCCACCAGCAAGGATGGGCTAGCGGGGGACAATGAGCAGTTCTTC. It yields the protein CATSKDGLAGDNEQFF.

This clonotype was observed a handful of times. The rearrangement joins TRBV9 to TRBJ2-2; 11 bases fit TRBD2. The length of the CDR3 is 15 residues. Germline loops: CDR1 SGDLS, CDR2 YYNGEE. Germline trimming cut 5 bases from V and 4 bases from J; bases unmatched to any gene: 4. CDR3 in amino acids: CASRRTSGLTGELFF. The CDR3, as DNA: TGTGCCAGCAGGAGGACTAGCGGGCTCACCGGGGAGCTGTTTTTT.

This rearrangement joins TRBV7-9 to TRBJ2-2, with 7 positions matching TRBD2. The CDR3 is 16 amino acids. Germline values: CDR1 SEHNR, CDR2 FQNEAQ (reference sequence). After removal of 1 base from V and 3 bases from J, the junction contained 5 bases not matched to a gene. The CDR3 nucleotides read TGTGCCAGCAGCTTAGGTGGCGGGAGTTACACCGGGGAGCTGTTTTTT. This sequence encodes CASSLGGGSYTGELFF.

Only a few counts were recorded for this clonotype. The chain couples TRBV9 to TRBJ2-2; 11 bases agree with TRBD2. The CDR3 has 14 residues. V shed 4 bases, J shed 6 bases, and the junction held 2 bases outside the gene matches. The germline gives CDR1 SGDLS, CDR2 YYNGEE. The DNA for the CDR3 is TGTGCCAGCAGCTCACTAGCGGGGGCCGGGGAGCTGTTTTTT. It is translated as CASSSLAGAGELFF.

This chain uses TRBV5-1 with TRBJ1-2, with D possibly being TRBD1 (6 bases). V was cut by 5 bases and J by 2 bases, with 13 bases left in between. Germline values: CDR1 SGHRS, CDR2 YFSETQ. The CDR3 totals 14 residues. CDR3 protein: CASRDTGQNYGYTF. Here the CDR3 DNA reads TGCGCCAGCAGGGACACAGGGCAAAACTATGGCTACACCTTC.

J is TRBJ2-7 and V is TRBV28; D may be TRBD2 (6 bases). V was cut by 6 bases and J by 0 bases, with 21 bases left in between. This CDR3 spans 17 amino acids. Germline V gene lookup returns CDR1 MDHEN and CDR2 SYDVKM. CDR3 nucleotide sequence: TGTGCCAGCAGACCCCGGGATGGGAGGCCGAGCTCCTACGAGCAGTACTTC. As protein: CASRPRDGRPSSYEQYF.